The subject of this entry is one T cell receptor (beta chain). The RNA, about 0.5 to 1 ug, was put through reverse transcription using random hexamers. The CDR3 of TCR beta was amplified by immunoSEQ multiplex PCR across 54 Vbeta and 13 Jbeta. TCRdb recomputed calls from the immunoSEQ multiplex PCR reads with MiXCR, one row per CDR3 protein. The data hold about 120,000 distinct CDR3 sequences, with roughly 93% observed a single time. TCR beta from blood CD8+ and CD4+ T cells was sequenced. Negative isolation yielded CD8+ and CD4+ T cells; FACS enriched TEMRA cells. This specimen belongs to a study of CD8 T cells in Susac syndrome. Sequenced sample: CD4+ T cells from PBMCs. This sequence originates from a human donor with multiple sclerosis.

In DNA, the CDR3 is TGCGCCAGCAGCCGCGGACTAGCGGGGGTAACCGGGGAGCTGTTTTTT. Its translation is CASSRGLAGVTGELFF. The genes are TRBV4-1 and TRBJ2-2, with 13 bases lining up with TRBD2. CDR3 length: 16 residues. Germline V gene lookup returns CDR1 MGHRA and CDR2 YSYEKL. V dropped 4 bases and J dropped 5; count of bases not matched to a gene: 4.